One sample yielded the 25 T cell receptor beta chains listed below, sequenced in a study of cytomegalovirus exposure and HLA in healthy donors. Vbeta (60) and Jbeta (13) primers were used in the PCR. Sequencing used immunoSEQ multiplex PCR; TCRdb keeps in-frame clones, though not all of them. The table records under 200,000 clones, 75% to 85% of them present only once. Material: PBMCs. The source of these receptors is a male donor in good health and CMV-seropositive.

The chain is built from TRBV5-1 and TRBJ2-2; TRBD2 might be the D (5 bases). CDR1 is SGHRS, CDR2 YFSETQ, per germline. The CDR3 contains 16 residues. V gave up 1 base and J gave up 0 bases, with 10 bases separating them. CDR3 in DNA: TGCGCCAGCAGCTTGTTCGCGGAGGCGAACACCGGGGAGCTGTTTTTT. It yields the protein CASSLFAEANTGELFF.

V gene TRBV11-2 combines with J gene TRBJ1-6; 8 nucleotides line up with TRBD1. CDR3 size: 19 residues. V was clipped by 9 bases and J by 0 bases; unmatched bases: 16. Germline CDR1 SGHAT, CDR2 FQNNGV. CDR3 sequence: CARNQQGVPRSSYNSPLHF. CDR3 nucleotides: TGTGCCAGAAACCAACAGGGGGTCCCGAGGAGCTCCTATAATTCACCCCTCCACTTT.

V gene TRBV19 combines with J gene TRBJ2-5, with D possibly matching TRBD1 (5 bases). Looked up from germline, CDR1 is LNHDA and CDR2 is SQIVND (reference sequence). This CDR3 region has 14 residues. Trimming removed 4 bases from V and 1 base from J, with 10 bases in between. The CDR3 reads CASSNPRGQETQYF. The CDR3 DNA sequence: TGTGCCAGTAGTAACCCTAGGGGCCAAGAGACCCAGTACTTC.

V and J are TRBV7-6 and TRBJ2-7, with TRBD2 identical over 8 bases. Germline lookup yields CDR1 SGHVS and CDR2 FNYEAQ. This CDR3 region has 13 residues. Unmatched junction bases numbered 4, after V lost 5 bases and J lost 4 bases. The CDR3: CASSPSGPYEQYF. CDR3 DNA: TGTGCCAGCAGCCCTAGCGGGCCTTACGAGCAGTACTTC.

The chain has TRBV19 and TRBJ1-1; D possibly corresponds to TRBD1 (6 bases). The V and J ends lost 6 bases and 7 bases respectively, with 18 bases between them. This CDR3 is built from 14 residues. Germline CDR1 and CDR2: LNHDA and SQIVND (reference sequence). The CDR3 region is CASRQQGTLGEAFF. In DNA form, the CDR3 reads TGTGCCAGTAGACAACAGGGAACTCTGGGTGAAGCTTTCTTT.

The chain joins TRBV6-1 to TRBJ1-1; TRBD1 matches 11 bases. With V trimmed by 3 bases and J by 3 bases, 6 bases remained unmatched. The CDR3 extends over 16 amino acids. Germline lookup yields CDR1 MNHNS and CDR2 SASEGT. CDR3 bases: TGTGCCAGCAGTGAGGGGACAGGGGGGACCTACACTGAAGCTTTCTTT. This sequence encodes CASSEGTGGTYTEAFF.

This rearrangement joins TRBV11-3 to TRBJ2-1; D is perhaps TRBD1 (5 bases). The CDR3 spans 13 residues. The V gene lost 1 base and the J gene lost 6 bases, with 7 bases spanning the gap. Germline CDR1 is SGHNT and CDR2 is YENEEA. This CDR3 is CASSLGRANEQFF. CDR3 in DNA: TGTGCCAGCAGCTTAGGCAGGGCCAATGAGCAGTTCTTC.

This chain uses TRBV6-1 with TRBJ2-5; no reliable D call. This CDR3 comprises 14 residues. The germline V gene has CDR1 MNHNS and CDR2 SASEGT. The V end lost 4 bases, the J end lost 1 base, and 10 bases lay between the germline ends. CDR3 coding DNA: TGTGCCAGCAGTGCCGATTGGAGCCAAGAGACCCAGTACTTC. Protein product: CASSADWSQETQYF.

V gene TRBV2 combines with J gene TRBJ2-4, with 12 positions matching TRBD1. This CDR3 has 16 residues. The germline CDR1 and CDR2 sequences are SNHLY and FYNNEI. V was pared by 5 bases and J by 5 bases, with 7 bases of the junction left unmatched. In DNA form, the CDR3 reads TGTGCCAGCAGTAACCGGGACAGGGGGCACGAAAACATTCAGTACTTC. It codes for CASSNRDRGHENIQYF.

Only a few counts were recorded for this clone. J is TRBJ1-4 and V is TRBV6-5, with TRBD1 identical over 8 bases. Germline CDR1 is MNHEY and CDR2 is SVGAGI. CDR3 length: 15 residues. Trimming took 4 bases from V and 7 from J; bases not matched to a gene: 8. CDR3 nucleotides: TGTGCCAGCAGTTCCCTACAGGGGGGAAGTGAAAAACTGTTTTTT. Protein: CASSSLQGGSEKLFF.

The V gene is TRBV7-9, the J gene TRBJ1-4, with D perhaps TRBD1 (6 bases). Per germline, CDR1 SEHNR and CDR2 FQNEAQ (reference sequence). Trimming left V 2 bases short and J 6 bases short, with 10 bases between. The CDR3 totals 14 residues. The CDR3 DNA is TGTGCCAGCAGCTTAATGGGGGCATATGAAAAACTGTTTTTT. It yields the protein CASSLMGAYEKLFF.

The chain recombines TRBV7-3 with TRBJ2-6; 12 nucleotides agree with TRBD2. CDR3 size: 18 residues. V dropped 2 bases and J dropped 4; count of bases not matched to a gene: 6. Germline V CDR1 and CDR2: SGHTA, FQGTGA. The CDR3: CASSLFPSGGVGANVLTF. The DNA for the CDR3 is TGTGCCAGCAGCTTATTTCCTAGCGGGGGGGTCGGGGCCAACGTCCTGACTTTC.

V usage is TRBV9 and J usage is TRBJ1-1; possible D gene TRBD1, 5 bases. V was cut by 5 bases and J by 4 bases, with 12 bases left in between. CDR1 and CDR2 from the germline V gene are SGDLS and YYNGEE. This CDR3 comprises 13 residues. This CDR3 is CASRPRRGTEAFF. In DNA, the CDR3 is TGTGCCAGCAGACCTCGTAGGGGCACTGAAGCTTTCTTT.

This chain links TRBV4-1 with TRBJ1-1; 7 nucleotides align to TRBD1. J was trimmed by 1 base and V by 5 bases; bases with no gene match: 7. Germline assignment: CDR1 MGHRA and CDR2 YSYEKL. The CDR3 contains 15 residues. The DNA for the CDR3 is TGCGCCAGCAGCGGCAGGGGGATTCAGAACACTGAAGCTTTCTTT. Protein product: CASSGRGIQNTEAFF.

This chain connects TRBV9 to TRBJ2-3; D uncertain. The CDR3 is made up of 12 amino acids. Germline V gene data show CDR1 as SGDLS and CDR2 as YYNGEE. Trimming removed 0 bases from V and 5 bases from J, with 4 bases in between. The CDR3 loop is CASSVAGDTQYF. The DNA for the CDR3 is TGTGCCAGCAGCGTAGCGGGAGATACGCAGTATTTT. The full variable domain, rest sourced from reference TRBV9 and TRBJ2-3, is DSGVTQTPKHLITATGQRVTLRCSPRSGDLSVYWYQQSLDQGLQFLIQYYNGEERAKGNILERFSAQQFPDLHSELNLSSLELGDSALYFCASSVAGDTQYFGPGTRLTVL.

The gene calls are TRBV27 and TRBJ1-2; the D gene is possibly TRBD1 (6 bases). This CDR3 comprises 12 residues. Trimming took 5 bases from V and 7 from J, leaving 11 bases between them. Germline V gene data show CDR1 as MNHEY and CDR2 as SMNVEV (reference sequence). The CDR3 nucleotides read TGTGCCAGCAGTGATAACAGGGCTGGCTACACCTTC. This gives the protein CASSDNRAGYTF.

This chain connects TRBV10-2 to TRBJ1-4, with D hard to call. V was clipped by 11 bases and J by 1 base, with 14 bases between them. The CDR3 is 14 amino acids. Germline V gene data show CDR1 as WSHSY and CDR2 as SAAADI. The CDR3 nucleotides read TGCGCCTCCCGGGGAGCTGTAACTAATGAAAAACTGTTTTTT. Translation: CASRGAVTNEKLFF.

The chain joins TRBV29-1 to TRBJ2-7; 7 positions agree with TRBD1. Germline V gene lookup returns CDR1 SQVTM and CDR2 ANQGSEA. Trimming cost V 5 bases and J 6 bases; bases outside gene matches: 4. CDR3 length equals 11 residues. The CDR3 sequence is CSVRQGAEQYF. The CDR3 DNA is TGCAGCGTTAGACAGGGAGCCGAGCAGTACTTC.

This clone occurred a few times. The J gene is TRBJ1-1, the V gene TRBV18, with 8 positions matching TRBD1. Trimming removed 2 bases from V and 10 bases from J; junction bases left unmatched: 12. The CDR3 contains 15 residues. The germline V gene encodes CDR1 KGHSH and CDR2 LQKENI. CDR3: CASSPGVDRERLAFF. DNA of the CDR3: TGTGCCAGCTCACCAGGGGTGGACAGGGAACGGTTAGCTTTCTTT.

This clone was found a few times. This rearrangement joins TRBV6-5 to TRBJ2-7, with D unresolved. Trimming pared 2 bases from V and 1 base from J, leaving 9 bases between. The germline gives CDR1 MNHEY, CDR2 SVGAGI. The CDR3 contains 14 residues. CDR3: CASSYAEESYEQYF. CDR3 sequence (DNA): TGTGCCAGCAGTTACGCCGAGGAATCCTACGAGCAGTACTTC.

The chain recombines TRBV28 with TRBJ2-7, with D maybe TRBD1 (6 bases). Germline CDR1 reads MDHEN; CDR2 reads SYDVKM. This CDR3 contains 12 residues. V shed 10 bases and J shed 3 bases, with 13 bases lying between them. CDR3 residues: CATRDTYYEQYF. The DNA for the CDR3 is TGTGCCACCCGGGACACCTACTACGAGCAGTACTTC.

This chain joins TRBV6-1 and TRBJ1-5, with 10 bases matching TRBD1. This CDR3 is built from 17 residues. CDR1 and CDR2 from the germline V gene are MNHNS and SASEGT. V lost 4 bases, J lost 0 bases, and 6 bases stayed unmatched. The CDR3 DNA sequence: TGTGCCAGCAGTGCAACCGGGACAGGGGATAGCAATCAGCCCCAGCATTTT. Amino acids: CASSATGTGDSNQPQHF.

The chain carries TRBV18 and TRBJ2-7, with D hard to call. This CDR3 region has 11 residues. The V end lost 5 bases, the J end lost 5 bases, and 7 bases lay between the germline ends. Germline loops: CDR1 KGHSH, CDR2 LQKENI. The CDR3, as DNA: TGTGCCAGCTCAGATACGGACGAGCAGTACTTC. It is translated as CASSDTDEQYF.

V is TRBV7-6 and J is TRBJ1-5; 10 bases align to TRBD1. Germline V gene data show CDR1 as SGHVS and CDR2 as FNYEAQ. This CDR3 has 21 residues. The ends lost 3 bases at V and 2 bases at J; junction bases unmatched: 19. The CDR3 DNA follows: TGTGCCAGCAGCTTTTCCCCGCCGCGACAGGGGGCTCAGGTCGGCAATCAGCCCCAGCATTTT. As protein: CASSFSPPRQGAQVGNQPQHF. The full variable domain, with the rest looked up from reference TRBV7-6 and TRBJ1-5, is GAGVSQSPRYKVTKRGQDVALRCDPISGHVSLYWYRQALGQGPEFLTYFNYEAQQDKSGLPNDRFSAERPEGSISTLTIQRTEQRDSAMYRCASSFSPPRQGAQVGNQPQHFGDGTRLSIL.

This clone was detected only once. The rearrangement uses TRBV30 and TRBJ1-3; tentatively, D is TRBD1 (6 bases). This CDR3 region has 14 residues. CDR1 and CDR2 from the germline V gene are GTSNPN and SVGIG (reference sequence). Trimming cost V 3 bases and J 8 bases, with 17 bases left between them. CDR3 sequence (DNA): TGTGCCTGGAGCCGAGGGGGGGGCGCAGACACCATATATTTT. Protein: CAWSRGGGADTIYF.